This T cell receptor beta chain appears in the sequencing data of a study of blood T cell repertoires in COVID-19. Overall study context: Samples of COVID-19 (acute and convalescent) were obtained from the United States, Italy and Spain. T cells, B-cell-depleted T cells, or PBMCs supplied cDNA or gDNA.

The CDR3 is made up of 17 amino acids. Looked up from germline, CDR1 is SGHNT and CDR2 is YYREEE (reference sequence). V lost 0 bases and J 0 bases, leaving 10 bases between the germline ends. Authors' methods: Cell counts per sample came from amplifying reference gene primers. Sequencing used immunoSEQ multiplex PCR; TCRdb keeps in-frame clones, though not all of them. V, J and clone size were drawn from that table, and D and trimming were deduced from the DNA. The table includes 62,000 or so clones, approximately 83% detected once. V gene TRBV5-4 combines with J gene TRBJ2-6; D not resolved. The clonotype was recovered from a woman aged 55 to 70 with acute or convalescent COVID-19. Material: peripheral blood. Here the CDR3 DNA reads TGTGCCAGCAGCTTGGCCTCGAGTATCTCTGGGGCCAACGTCCTGACTTTC. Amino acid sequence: CASSLASSISGANVLTF.